These T cell receptor beta chains were read from a single sample in a study of blood T cells in healthy people across ages. TCRdb reprocessed the 5' RACE reads via MiXCR and lists one record per CDR3 protein. In the table there are 710,000 or so distinct CDR3 sequences, about a fifth of which are singletons. The sequenced sample consisted of blood. Receptors were obtained from a man between 65 and 85 years old in good health. CDR3s include the opening cysteine and the closing phenylalanine or tryptophan. Fields, in order: J gene, clone size, V gene, D gene, CDR3 protein, CDR3 DNA. A D gene is named only where the DNA matches it firmly. Not every row has a clone size; where given, it reads once, few, many or a size class.

TRBJ2-4 - TRBV5-1 - CASSYGTEYNIQYF TGCGCCAGCAGCTATGGGACGGAGTACAACATTCAGTACTTC
TRBJ2-1 - TRBV12-3/TRBV12-4 - CASSVRFEQFF TGTGCCAGCAGTGTCAGATTTGAGCAGTTCTTC
TRBJ1-4 few TRBV12-3/TRBV12-4 TRBD1 CASSGRGTANEKLFF TGTGCCAGCAGTGGACGCGGGACAGCCAATGAAAAACTGTTTTTT
TRBJ1-2 few TRBV3-1 TRBD1 CASGPEGAQGYTF TGTGCCAGCGGGCCGGAGGGGGCTCAGGGCTACACCTTC
TRBJ1-1 - TRBV20-1 - CSAGKSGARTEAFF TGCAGTGCGGGGAAGTCGGGGGCTCGGACTGAAGCTTTCTTT
TRBJ2-1 - TRBV20-1 TRBD2 CSHLAGGAAVEQFF TGCAGCCATCTGGCGGGGGGTGCTGCTGTTGAGCAGTTCTTC
TRBJ1-6 - TRBV18 - CASSPGPFDSPLHF TGTGCCAGCTCACCAGGACCTTTTGATTCACCCCTCCACTTT
TRBJ2-1 - TRBV18 - CASSPPGGGNNEQFF TGTGCCAGCTCACCACCTGGAGGGGGGAACAATGAGCAGTTCTTC
TRBJ1-4 - TRBV9 TRBD1 CASSAGPGPQGEKLFF TGTGCCAGCAGCGCCGGACCCGGGCCACAGGGGGAAAAACTGTTTTTT
TRBJ2-1 - TRBV5-1 - CAGSLREYNEQFF TGCGCCGGCAGCCTACGGGAGTACAATGAGCAGTTCTTC
TRBJ2-5 many TRBV7-9 - CASSKTREVETQYF TGTGCCAGCAGCAAGACTAGGGAGGTGGAGACCCAGTACTTC
TRBJ1-2 few TRBV7-2 - CASSLVSGATYGYTF TGTGCCAGCAGCTTAGTGTCGGGGGCTACCTATGGCTACACCTTC
TRBJ2-1 - TRBV18 TRBD2 CASSLSTSGRPPRNEQFF TGTGCCAGCTCCTTATCAACTAGCGGGAGGCCCCCTCGTAATGAGCAGTTCTTC
TRBJ1-4 few TRBV20-1 - CSASEAGRAEKLFF TGCAGTGCTTCGGAAGCAGGGAGAGCAGAAAAACTGTTTTTT
TRBJ2-3 few TRBV29-1 - CSVAESTDTQYF TGCAGCGTTGCGGAGAGCACAGATACGCAGTATTTT
TRBJ2-7 - TRBV20-1 - CSARDSLTRTAVF TGCAGTGCTAGAGACTCCCTTACTAGGACGGCGGTCTTC
TRBJ1-4 few TRBV12-3/TRBV12-4 TRBD1 CASSSGDRREKLFF TGTGCCAGCAGTTCGGGGGACAGACGAGAAAAACTGTTTTTT